Listed below are T cell receptor beta chains from one sample, sequenced in a study of blood T cell repertoires in COVID-19. Clones were read by immunoSEQ multiplex PCR, and TCRdb kept only the in-frame ones, dropping some. Seen here are around 160,000 clones, around 84% observed once, and the top ten hold about 19%. The sequenced sample was peripheral blood. Receptors originate from a woman at least 80 years old with acute or convalescent COVID-19. CDR3s include the opening cysteine and the closing phenylalanine or tryptophan. A D gene is named only where the DNA matches it firmly. Clone size appears in some rows only: once, few, many, or a class for an expanded clone.

TRBJ2-7 | TRBD1 | once | TRBV10-3 | CAISESRGGAAYEQYF | TGTGCCATCAGTGAGTCGCGAGGGGGCGCGGCCTACGAGCAGTACTTC
TRBJ1-1 | TRBD1 | - | TRBV18 | CASSPGVGQLNTEAFF | TGTGCCAGCTCACCAGGGGTGGGACAGCTGAACACTGAAGCTTTCTTT
TRBJ2-2 | TRBD2 | - | TRBV28 | CASSGRAGAGIGPTGELFF | TGTGCCAGCAGTGGAAGAGCGGGAGCGGGGATAGGTCCCACCGGGGAGCTGTTTTTT
TRBJ1-5 | - | - | TRBV7-3 | CASSLTRRARRGNQPQHF | TGTGCCAGCAGCTTAACGCGCAGGGCCCGTAGGGGCAATCAGCCCCAGCATTTT
TRBJ1-3 | TRBD1 | - | TRBV27 | CASSAIGRGRRRGNTIYF | TGTGCCAGCAGTGCCATCGGCAGGGGGCGACGGCGTGGAAACACCATATATTTT
TRBJ2-1 | TRBD2 | - | TRBV9 | CASSVSGLDNEQFF | TGTGCCAGCAGCGTATCGGGACTAGACAATGAGCAGTTCTTC
TRBJ1-2 | - | - | TRBV7-2 | CASSPPNLGPMGGGYGYTF | TGTGCCAGCAGCCCCCCAAATTTGGGACCCATGGGAGGTGGCTATGGCTACACCTTC
TRBJ1-5 | TRBD1 | - | TRBV3-1/TRBV3-2 | CASSQGQGVPQHF | TGTGCCAGCAGCCAAGGACAGGGGGTGCCCCAGCATTTT
TRBJ2-3 | - | - | TRBV5-1 | CASSAGYPDTQYF | TGCGCCAGCAGCGCGGGATACCCAGATACGCAGTATTTT
TRBJ2-3 | TRBD2 | - | TRBV11-2 | CASSLGRRGDTQYF | TGTGCCAGCAGCTTAGGACGGCGGGGGGATACGCAGTATTTT
TRBJ2-1 | - | - | TRBV19 | CASSIATYNEQFF | TGTGCCAGTAGTATTGCGACCTACAATGAGCAGTTCTTC
TRBJ2-7 | TRBD1 | once | TRBV6-5 | CASSRNRGYEQYF | TGTGCCAGCAGTCGCAACAGGGGGTACGAGCAGTACTTC
TRBJ1-1 | TRBD1 | few | TRBV27 | CASSLQGQSRAEAFF | TGTGCCAGCAGTTTACAGGGACAGTCGCGGGCTGAAGCTTTCTTT
TRBJ1-5 | - | - | TRBV29-1 | CSVHMGGNQPQHF | TGCAGCGTTCATATGGGGGGGAATCAGCCCCAGCATTTT
TRBJ2-7 | - | - | TRBV28 | CASSFDRFSYEQYF | TGTGCCAGCAGTTTCGACAGGTTTTCCTACGAGCAGTACTTC
TRBJ2-3 | TRBD1 | - | TRBV5-6 | CASSLTGQGADTQYF | TGTGCCAGCAGCTTGACTGGACAGGGGGCAGATACGCAGTATTTT
TRBJ2-1 | - | - | TRBV25-1 | CASNPMSGDYNEQFF | TGTGCCAGCAACCCCATGTCGGGAGACTACAATGAGCAGTTCTTC
TRBJ1-5 | - | few | TRBV3-1/TRBV3-2 | CASSQSPPQPQHF | TGTGCCAGCAGCCAGAGTCCGCCTCAGCCCCAGCATTTT
TRBJ1-2 | - | - | TRBV6-4 | CASRLDEGLGGYTF | TGTGCCAGCAGACTCGACGAGGGTTTAGGTGGCTACACCTTC
TRBJ2-1 | - | - | TRBV7-3 | CASSGGAHNEQFF | TGTGCCAGCAGCGGGGGGGCGCACAATGAGCAGTTCTTC
TRBJ2-5 | - | few | TRBV6-5 | CASTSGRTQYF | TGTGCCAGCACAAGCGGGCGGACCCAGTACTTC
TRBJ1-5 | - | - | TRBV10-2 | CASSVTGSNQPQHF | TGCGCCAGCAGTGTTACAGGTAGCAATCAGCCCCAGCATTTT